This TCR beta chain was profiled in a study of blood T cells in healthy people across ages. At least ten counts were recorded for this clonotype. The antigen remains unidentified. A J-beta primer mix and a sample-barcoded 5' primer were used in a second PCR of roughly 7 to 12 cycles. TCRdb passed the 5' RACE reads through MiXCR, listing each CDR3 protein once. The sample consists of more than 650,000 distinct CDR3 sequences, around a fifth of them appearing once. Study findings and constraints: As age increased, TCR beta diversity per million T cells fell in a roughly linear fashion.

The sequenced sample consisted of blood. This clonotype was obtained from a man aged 65-85 years in good health.

Written as DNA, the CDR3 is TGCAGTGCTAGAGTACCAGCGGGAGTGAGGGCAGATACGCAGTATTTT. Translated, it gives CSARVPAGVRADTQYF. J is TRBJ2-3 and V is TRBV20-1; TRBD2 agrees at 8 bases. This CDR3 is built from 16 residues. CDR1 is DFQATT and CDR2 is SNEGSKA in the germline V gene (reference sequence). J gave up 4 bases and V 1 base, and 10 bases lay outside the gene matches.